One and the same sample provided the 10 T cell receptor beta chains below, sequenced in a study of T cells in Graves' hyperthyroidism and ophthalmopathy. TCR beta CDR3 regions were amplified from RNA. RT-PCR in the first round (using the HTBI primer set) targeted the TCR CDR3. Using its own MiXCR run on the multiplex PCR reads, TCRdb lists one record per CDR3 protein. The sample holds hundreds of thousands of distinct CDR3 sequences, around 39% seen once. The specimen sequenced was blood. All receptors come from a man between 18 and 29 years old with Graves' hyperthyroidism.

V gene TRBV20-1 combines with J gene TRBJ2-2; D is unresolved. The germline gives CDR1 DFQATT, CDR2 SNEGSKA (reference sequence). This CDR3 region has 11 residues. With 6 bases removed from V and 6 bases from J, the gap between germline ends came to 8 bases. CDR3 sequence reads: CSATAPGELFF. DNA for the CDR3: TGCAGTGCCACCGCACCCGGGGAGCTGTTTTTT.

This clonotype was observed at least ten times. The gene calls are TRBV2 and TRBJ1-6; D gene ambiguous. Per germline, CDR1 SNHLY and CDR2 FYNNEI. This CDR3 is built from 15 residues. Between the trimmed V and J ends, which lost 1 base and 4 bases, there was a span of 8 bases. The CDR3 spells CASSEEDGYNSPLHF. The CDR3 coding sequence is TGTGCCAGCAGTGAAGAGGACGGTTATAATTCACCCCTCCACTTT.

J is TRBJ2-7 and V is TRBV5-1, with D tentatively TRBD1 (5 bases). The germline gives CDR1 SGHRS, CDR2 YFSETQ. Trimming took off 0 bases at V and 1 base at J, with 11 bases between the two ends. The CDR3 runs 15 residues. The CDR3 loop reads CASSLELDSSYEQYF. CDR3 nucleotides: TGCGCCAGCAGCTTGGAGCTAGACAGTTCCTACGAGCAGTACTTC.

This chain links TRBV5-6 with TRBJ1-1; D not resolved. The CDR3 covers 12 residues. V lost 6 bases to trimming and J lost 0 bases, with 6 bases between them. The germline V gene encodes CDR1 SGHDT and CDR2 YYEEEE. CDR3 coding DNA: TGTGCCAGCACCTTTGTGAACACTGAAGCTTTCTTT. This codes for CASTFVNTEAFF.

A few counts support this clonotype. The chain uses TRBV9 and TRBJ2-2; a weak D match, TRBD1 (6 bases). The V gene's germline CDR1 is SGDLS and CDR2 YYNGEE. With 3 bases removed from V and 0 bases from J, the gap between germline ends came to 9 bases. CDR3 size: 15 residues. CDR3 residues: CASSDTGTNTGELFF. CDR3 DNA sequence: TGTGCCAGCAGCGACACAGGGACGAACACCGGGGAGCTGTTTTTT.

V usage is TRBV3-1 and J usage is TRBJ1-2; D might be TRBD1 (5 bases). Trimming left V 3 bases short and J 6 bases short, with 14 bases between. The CDR3 has 14 amino acids. Germline V gene lookup returns CDR1 LGHDT and CDR2 YNNKEL (reference sequence). The CDR3 loop is CASSHLDPGDGYTF. The CDR3 coding sequence is TGTGCCAGCAGCCACCTGGACCCGGGGGATGGCTACACCTTC.

The chain uses TRBV7-9 and TRBJ1-2, with D maybe TRBD1 (5 bases). In germline, CDR1 is SEHNR, CDR2 FQNEAQ (reference sequence). The length of the CDR3 is 19 residues. Trimming shortened V by 1 base and J by 4 bases, and 25 bases separated the two germline ends. The CDR3 is CASSLGGFQGKTDGYGYTF. CDR3 DNA sequence: TGTGCCAGCAGCTTAGGTGGGTTTCAGGGAAAAACGGATGGCTATGGCTACACCTTC.

This clonotype was counted once. A read error may explain this, as a much larger clone is one base away. The chain couples TRBV7-8 to TRBJ1-2, with a tentative D call TRBD1 (5 bases). V was pared by 4 bases and J by 5 bases, with 20 bases between. The germline gives CDR1 SGHVS, CDR2 FQNEAQ. The CDR3 is 16 residues long. For the CDR3, the DNA is TGTGCCAGCAGCTCCGAAGCAGTCAGGGCTTTTTATGGCTACACCTTC. Translating gives CASSSEAVRAFYGYTF.

This clonotype was seen a few times. The rearrangement links TRBV10-3 to TRBJ1-1; D is unresolved. The CDR3 length is 14 residues. The germline V gene has CDR1 ENHRY and CDR2 SYGVKD. V lost 8 bases and J 0 bases, leaving 13 bases between the germline ends. The CDR3 here is CAIPPGPLNTEAFF. The CDR3 region has the DNA TGTGCCATCCCCCCTGGGCCACTGAACACTGAAGCTTTCTTT.

The chain is built from TRBV7-2 and TRBJ1-6; D ambiguous. Germline assignment: CDR1 SGHTA and CDR2 FQGNSA. The V and J ends lost 6 bases and 2 bases respectively, with 14 bases between them. The CDR3 has 16 amino acids. CDR3 coding DNA: TGTGCCAGCAGTCGCTACGGGGTCCCCTATAATTCACCCCTCCACTTT. It is translated as CASSRYGVPYNSPLHF.